One sample yielded the 26 T cell receptor beta chains listed below, sequenced in a study of a mutant IDH1 vaccine in newly diagnosed glioma. The time point denotes: week 5, during vaccination. The investigators gave 300 ug of mutant IDH1 20-mer peptide in each vaccine dose, together with topical imiquimod. These receptors have no identified antigens. Assay: immunoSEQ multiplex PCR; the TCRdb copy retains only in-frame clones and omits some. The sample holds 40,000 or so clones, roughly nine tenths seen once. The sequenced sample was PBMCs, obtained from a glioma patient whose treatment included an IDH1 peptide vaccine. The receptors originated from a middle-aged man with glioma.

This CDR3 reads CAISGTGGEQYF. CDR3 DNA sequence: TGTGCCATCAGCGGGACAGGGGGCGAGCAGTACTTC. This rearrangement joins TRBV10-3 to TRBJ2-7; 11 bases fit TRBD1. This CDR3 has 12 amino acids. Germline CDR1 is ENHRY and CDR2 is SYGVKD. The ends lost 6 bases at V and 6 bases at J; junction bases unmatched: 1.

J is TRBJ2-5 and V is TRBV18, with TRBD2 matching over 11 bases. Unmatched junction bases numbered 6, after V lost 5 bases and J lost 4 bases. Germline V CDR1 and CDR2: KGHSH, LQKENI. The CDR3 covers 15 residues. CDR3 sequence (DNA): TGTGCCAGCTCATCAACTAGCGGGAGTTTAGAGACCCAGTACTTC. Its translation is CASSSTSGSLETQYF. The complete variable domain, with remaining parts taken from reference TRBV18 and TRBJ2-5, reads NAGVMQNPRHLVRRRGQEARLRCSPMKGHSHVYWYRQLPEEGLKFMVYLQKENIIDESGMPKERFSAEFPKEGPSILRIQQVVRGDSAAYFCASSSTSGSLETQYFGPGTRLLVL.

The genes are TRBV7-2 and TRBJ1-1; D not resolved. The CDR3 extends over 15 amino acids. V was clipped by 4 bases and J by 3 bases, with 15 bases between them. The germline V gene encodes CDR1 SGHTA and CDR2 FQGNSA. Here the CDR3 DNA reads TGTGCCAGCAGCTCTTACGTGGGCGGGGACACTGAAGCTTTCTTT. Its protein product is CASSSYVGGDTEAFF.

The V gene is TRBV6-4, the J gene TRBJ1-5, with D tentatively TRBD1 (5 bases). V gave up 1 base and J gave up 5 bases, with 9 bases separating them. This CDR3 contains 14 residues. Germline lookup yields CDR1 MRHNA and CDR2 SNTAGT. The CDR3 nucleotides are TGTGCCAGCAGTGACTGGGGAGGGGATCAGCCCCAGCATTTT. This sequence encodes CASSDWGGDQPQHF.

In its sample, this clone was seen once. The chain uses TRBV25-1 and TRBJ2-3; 10 nucleotides align to TRBD1. V was clipped by 5 bases and J by 5 bases; unmatched bases: 10. Germline loops: CDR1 MGHDK, CDR2 SYGVNS. The CDR3 is made up of 16 amino acids. This CDR3 reads CASSHRDRGGRDTQYF. CDR3 bases: TGTGCCAGCAGTCACAGGGACAGGGGTGGCCGAGATACGCAGTATTTT.

The chain links TRBV19 to TRBJ1-2, with D uncertain. Trimming shortened V by 4 bases and J by 6 bases, and 24 bases separated the two germline ends. The CDR3 has 17 amino acids. The V gene's germline CDR1 is LNHDA and CDR2 SQIVND (reference sequence). DNA for the CDR3: TGTGCCAGTAGTAAACCCTTTTCCATAGCCGACCAGCATGGCTACACCTTC. Amino acids: CASSKPFSIADQHGYTF.

This clone was seen once. The chain has TRBV6-6 and TRBJ2-7, with TRBD1 as a possible D gene (5 bases). Trimming took 2 bases from V and 0 from J, leaving 11 bases between them. Germline CDR1 is MNHNY and CDR2 is SVGAGI (reference sequence). The length of the CDR3 is 15 residues. The CDR3 sequence: CASSYGAGSSYEQYF. The CDR3 bases are TGTGCCAGCAGTTACGGGGCCGGCAGCTCCTACGAGCAGTACTTC.

This sequence joins TRBV5-1 and TRBJ2-7; TRBD1 aligns across 9 bases. The germline gives CDR1 SGHRS, CDR2 YFSETQ. With 4 bases clipped from V and 5 bases from J, the junction kept 7 bases outside the gene matches. The CDR3 has 14 amino acids. DNA for the CDR3: TGCGCCAGCAGCAAACAGGGGGCATTCGACGAGCAGTACTTC. This gives the protein CASSKQGAFDEQYF.

The chain has TRBV27 and TRBJ1-2, with 11 bases identical to TRBD1. The CDR3 is 17 amino acids. Germline trimming cut 3 bases from V and 4 bases from J; bases unmatched to any gene: 10. Germline CDR1 MNHEY, CDR2 SMNVEV (reference sequence). CDR3 loop: CASSFLRGDRGIYGYTF. DNA of the CDR3: TGTGCCAGCAGTTTCCTGAGGGGGGACAGGGGGATCTATGGCTACACCTTC.

The chain has TRBV28 and TRBJ2-7, with D possibly being TRBD2 (6 bases). Trimming took 2 bases from V and 2 from J, leaving 13 bases between them. CDR1 and CDR2 (germline): MDHEN, SYDVKM. The CDR3 runs 15 residues. The CDR3 DNA reads TGTGCCAGCAGTTTAGGGGACTGGCGACCCTACGAGCAGTACTTC. Amino acid sequence: CASSLGDWRPYEQYF.

This rearrangement joins TRBV19 to TRBJ1-2; a possible D gene is TRBD1 (5 bases). The germline CDR1 and CDR2 sequences are LNHDA and SQIVND (reference sequence). The CDR3 has 16 residues. V gave up 0 bases and J gave up 2 bases, with 13 bases separating them. In DNA form, the CDR3 reads TGTGCCAGTAGTATAGATGGGACTTTTCCCAACTATGGCTACACCTTC. This translates into CASSIDGTFPNYGYTF.

V is TRBV15 and J is TRBJ1-4; tentative D call: TRBD1 (6 bases). The CDR3 has 15 residues. V lost 5 bases and J 8 bases, leaving 18 bases between the germline ends. Per germline, CDR1 LNHNV and CDR2 YYDKDF (reference sequence). CDR3 nucleotide sequence: TGTGCCACCAGCCGCCCTGGAGGGGGGGCGGAAAAACTGTTTTTT. Its protein is CATSRPGGGAEKLFF.

This chain links TRBV2 with TRBJ1-5; no firm D call. This CDR3 is 13 amino acids long. Deletions cut 6 bases from V and 3 bases from J, with 9 bases between. Looked up from germline, CDR1 is SNHLY and CDR2 is FYNNEI. The CDR3 loop is CASRFQINQPQHF. The CDR3 DNA reads TGTGCCAGCAGGTTTCAGATCAATCAGCCCCAGCATTTT. The full variable domain, in which reference TRBV2 and TRBJ1-5 provide the parts outside the CDR3, is EPEVTQTPSHQVTQMGQEVILRCVPISNHLYFYWYRQILGQKVEFLVSFYNNEISEKSEIFDDQFSVERPDGSNFTLKIRSTKLEDSAMYFCASRFQINQPQHFGDGTRLSIL.

This sequence joins TRBV6-6 and TRBJ1-1; D is ambiguous. V was cut by 0 bases and J by 10 bases, with 12 bases left in between. The CDR3 has 13 amino acids. Germline values: CDR1 MNHNY, CDR2 SVGAGI (reference sequence). Here the CDR3 reads CASSYSMGAGAFF. DNA for the CDR3: TGTGCCAGCAGTTACTCGATGGGAGCGGGAGCTTTCTTT.

V is TRBV6-5 and J is TRBJ1-5, with a tentative D call TRBD1 (5 bases). The V and J ends lost 8 bases and 4 bases respectively, with 12 bases between them. The CDR3 sequence is 13 residues long. Germline lookup yields CDR1 MNHEY and CDR2 SVGAGI. This CDR3 reads CASSGTLNQPQHF. CDR3 DNA sequence: TGTGCCAGCTCCGGGACCTTAAATCAGCCCCAGCATTTT.

In DNA form, the CDR3 reads TGTGCCAGTAGTATGGGAGGGAACGAGCAGTACTTC. It codes for CASSMGGNEQYF. V usage is TRBV19 and J usage is TRBJ2-7, with 7 bases lining up with TRBD2. CDR1 and CDR2 from the germline V gene are LNHDA and SQIVND (reference sequence). The CDR3 runs to 12 residues. With V trimmed by 3 bases and J by 5 bases, 1 base remained unmatched.

V and J are TRBV7-9 and TRBJ1-5; tentative D call: TRBD1 (6 bases). The CDR3 loop spans 16 amino acids. Germline lookup yields CDR1 SEHNR and CDR2 FQNEAQ (reference sequence). Trimming shortened V by 8 bases and J by 7 bases, and 24 bases separated the two germline ends. The CDR3 loop reads CASAAGAVGGRQPQHF. The DNA of the CDR3 is TGTGCCAGCGCTGCAGGGGCCGTGGGGGGCCGACAGCCCCAGCATTTT.

This chain joins TRBV7-2 and TRBJ1-5; D gene unclear. Trimming cost V 1 base and J 1 base, with 11 bases left between them. The CDR3 has 16 amino acids. In germline, CDR1 is SGHTA, CDR2 FQGNSA. This CDR3 is CASSLGAWVSNQPQHF. CDR3 bases: TGTGCCAGCAGCTTAGGCGCGTGGGTGAGCAATCAGCCCCAGCATTTT.

V is TRBV4-2 and J is TRBJ2-1, with 7 positions matching TRBD2. The trim removed 4 bases at V and 5 bases at J, leaving 11 bases unmatched. This CDR3 region has 16 residues. Germline V CDR1 and CDR2: LGHNA, YNFKEQ. The CDR3 spells CASSLRSGTVDNEQFF. DNA of the CDR3: TGTGCCAGCAGCCTCAGGAGCGGGACGGTGGACAATGAGCAGTTCTTC.

The chain recombines TRBV5-1 with TRBJ1-1, with D possibly matching TRBD1 (5 bases). The CDR3 is 13 residues long. Between the trimmed V and J ends, which lost 6 bases and 1 base, there was a span of 10 bases. Germline V lookup: CDR1 SGHRS, CDR2 YFSETQ. The CDR3 sequence: CASTRDRNTEAFF. The CDR3 DNA sequence: TGCGCCAGCACCCGGGACCGGAACACTGAAGCTTTCTTT.

This sequence joins TRBV5-4 and TRBJ2-6; D could derive from TRBD1 or TRBD2 (5 bases each). The CDR3 is 16 residues long. V was pared by 4 bases and J by 0 bases, with 11 bases between. CDR1 is SGHNT and CDR2 is YYREEE in the germline V gene (reference sequence). CDR3 nucleotides: TGTGCCAGCAGCCAGGCTGGGGGCTCTGGGGCCAACGTCCTGACTTTC. Its translation is CASSQAGGSGANVLTF.

The chain couples TRBV5-4 to TRBJ2-1; the D is unclear. The germline V gene encodes CDR1 SGHNT and CDR2 YYREEE (reference sequence). This CDR3 has 13 amino acids. Trimming removed 0 bases from V and 4 bases from J, with 5 bases in between. CDR3 amino acids: CASSLDSYNEQFF. The CDR3 DNA follows: TGTGCCAGCAGCTTGGACAGTTACAATGAGCAGTTCTTC.

V gene TRBV9 combines with J gene TRBJ2-2, with 11 bases that match TRBD1. The CDR3 consists of 16 residues. The V gene's germline CDR1 is SGDLS and CDR2 YYNGEE. The V gene end was trimmed by 4 bases and the J gene end by 4 bases; junction bases not matched to a gene: 6. The CDR3 spells CASSPRDRGVTGELFF. Here the CDR3 DNA reads TGTGCCAGCAGCCCCCGGGACAGGGGGGTCACCGGGGAGCTGTTTTTT.

V gene TRBV7-9 combines with J gene TRBJ1-2; 9 bases are a match to TRBD1. The CDR3 totals 14 residues. The germline V gene has CDR1 SEHNR and CDR2 FQNEAQ (reference sequence). The trim removed 5 bases at V and 4 bases at J, leaving 5 bases unmatched. The CDR3, as DNA: TGTGCCAGCAGCCTCGGGACAGGGATCTATGGCTACACCTTC. It yields the protein CASSLGTGIYGYTF.

The CDR3, as DNA: TGTGCCAGCAGCTTATCCCGAGACACCTACGAGCAGTACTTC. This codes for CASSLSRDTYEQYF. The chain recombines TRBV7-8 with TRBJ2-7; no clear D. The V gene's germline CDR1 is SGHVS and CDR2 FQNEAQ. CDR3 length: 14 amino acids. V shed 2 bases and J shed 2 bases, with 10 bases lying between them.

This chain uses TRBV11-2 with TRBJ2-2; tentative D call: TRBD1 (6 bases). The ends were cut back, 0 bases at V and 6 bases at J, with 8 bases in the middle. Germline CDR1 reads SGHAT; CDR2 reads FQNNGV. The CDR3 loop spans 14 amino acids. CDR3 sequence reads: CASSLDTGSGELFF. CDR3 DNA: TGTGCCAGCAGCTTAGACACAGGGTCCGGGGAGCTGTTTTTT.